These 30 T cell receptor beta chains came from one sample sequenced in a study of shared clonotypes between healthy human individuals. Sequencing was performed with immunoSEQ multiplex PCR; in TCRdb, only in-frame clones are kept and a portion is missing. The table shows some 2,000,000 clones, with nearly 97% occurring only once. Sequencing used naive CD4+ T cells sorted from blood. This sample's subset: CD45RA+ positively selected. These receptor sequences come from a man between 18 and 29 years old in good health.

The chain combines TRBV20-1 with TRBJ1-2; no clear D gene. Germline assignment: CDR1 DFQATT and CDR2 SNEGSKA (reference sequence). The ends were cut back, 5 bases at V and 3 bases at J, with 7 bases in the middle. This CDR3 has 11 amino acids. The CDR3 DNA reads as TGCAGTGCTGGACTGGACTATGGCTACACCTTC. Amino acid sequence: CSAGLDYGYTF.

The gene calls are TRBV6-1 and TRBJ1-5; 9 nucleotides match TRBD1. The CDR3 has 16 amino acids. With V trimmed by 0 bases and J by 7 bases, 7 bases remained unmatched. The germline CDR1 and CDR2 sequences are MNHNS and SASEGT. CDR3 protein: CASSEASTGGLQPQHF. The CDR3 nucleotides read TGTGCCAGCAGTGAAGCGTCGACAGGGGGTTTACAGCCCCAGCATTTT.

The V and J genes are TRBV4-1 and TRBJ1-5; D gene unclear. Germline values: CDR1 MGHRA, CDR2 YSYEKL. The CDR3 runs to 13 residues. V dropped 1 base and J dropped 6 bases, with 7 bases sitting between them. This CDR3 is CASSQVVGQPQHF. CDR3 coding DNA: TGCGCCAGCAGCCAAGTCGTAGGTCAGCCCCAGCATTTT.

The chain has TRBV9 and TRBJ2-5; D might be TRBD1 (5 bases). V was cut by 4 bases and J by 7 bases, with 14 bases left in between. The CDR3 has 13 amino acids. The V gene's germline CDR1 is SGDLS and CDR2 YYNGEE. The DNA of the CDR3 is TGTGCCAGCAGCTCTCAAGGGGCCCGGACCCAGTACTTC. Protein product: CASSSQGARTQYF.

V is TRBV7-8 and J is TRBJ1-6; no firm D call. With 7 bases removed from V and 4 bases from J, the gap between germline ends came to 14 bases. The CDR3 extends over 15 amino acids. Germline loops: CDR1 SGHVS, CDR2 FQNEAQ. CDR3 DNA: TGTGCCAGCACCCTTGGGGAGATTTATAATTCACCCCTCCACTTT. Translation: CASTLGEIYNSPLHF.

The chain couples TRBV19 to TRBJ1-2; 10 nucleotides align to TRBD1. Losses at the gene ends were 5 bases for V and 6 bases for J; bases not matched to a gene: 9. CDR3 size: 15 residues. Germline V gene data show CDR1 as LNHDA and CDR2 as SQIVND (reference sequence). CDR3 protein: CASSPSGQGTHGYTF. CDR3 bases: TGTGCCAGTAGTCCGTCGGGACAGGGGACGCATGGCTACACCTTC. Supplemented by reference TRBV19 and TRBJ1-2, the full variable domain reads DGGITQSPKYLFRKEGQNVTLSCEQNLNHDAMYWYRQDPGQGLRLIYYSQIVNDFQKGDIAEGYSVSREKKESFPLTVTSAQKNPTAFYLCASSPSGQGTHGYTFGSGTRLTVV.

The V call is TRBV28, the J call TRBJ1-2, with D hard to call. The germline V and J ends were trimmed by 6 bases and 5 bases, with 19 bases remaining between them. This CDR3 has 15 amino acids. From germline, CDR1 is MDHEN and CDR2 SYDVKM. Written as DNA, the CDR3 is TGTGCCAGCAGCCTGGACCTCGGCTGGGTTTATGGCTACACCTTC. This sequence encodes CASSLDLGWVYGYTF.

The V gene is TRBV6-1, the J gene TRBJ2-7; TRBD2 matches 7 bases. Per the germline V gene, CDR1 is MNHNS and CDR2 is SASEGT. The J segment lost 1 base and the V segment lost 8 bases, leaving 11 bases of the junction unmatched. This CDR3 has 15 residues. The CDR3 region has the DNA TGTGCCAGCCACCCAAGCGGGATTAGGTCCTACGAGCAGTACTTC. Translating it yields CASHPSGIRSYEQYF.

The chain joins TRBV10-3 to TRBJ2-3; D gene unclear. The germline V gene encodes CDR1 ENHRY and CDR2 SYGVKD. V lost 0 bases, J lost 6 bases, and 10 bases lay in between. CDR3 size: 14 residues. The CDR3 bases are TGTGCCATCAGTGAGTCGGACGGTGCTGATACGCAGTATTTT. Amino acids: CAISESDGADTQYF.

This clone was counted a single time. This chain uses TRBV5-1 with TRBJ2-2; 9 bases are a match to TRBD1. The J segment lost 1 base and the V segment lost 6 bases, leaving 7 bases of the junction unmatched. From germline, CDR1 is SGHRS and CDR2 YFSETQ. This CDR3 spans 16 amino acids. As DNA, the CDR3 is TGCGCCAGCACCGCCGGGGGACAGGGGAACACCGGGGAGCTGTTTTTT. It yields the protein CASTAGGQGNTGELFF. The full variable domain, in which reference TRBV5-1 and TRBJ2-2 provide the parts outside the CDR3, is KAGVTQTPRYLIKTRGQQVTLSCSPISGHRSVSWYQQTPGQGLQFLFEYFSETQRNKGNFPGRFSGRQFSNSRSEMNVSTLELGDSALYLCASTAGGQGNTGELFFGEGSRLTVL.

CDR3 loop: CSVEPPFGGRNYGYTF. The CDR3 nucleotides read TGCAGCGTTGAACCCCCGTTCGGGGGGCGCAACTATGGCTACACCTTC. J is TRBJ1-2 and V is TRBV29-1; TRBD1 is a possible D gene (6 bases). This CDR3 contains 16 residues. The germline gives CDR1 SQVTM, CDR2 ANQGSEA. The V end lost 2 bases, the J end lost 2 bases, and 18 bases lay between the germline ends.

The chain is built from TRBV5-4 and TRBJ1-5, with D maybe TRBD1 (5 bases). V lost 4 bases to trimming and J lost 15 bases, with 11 bases between them. There are 10 residues in the CDR3. CDR1 and CDR2 (germline): SGHNT, YYREEE (reference sequence). CDR3 protein: CASSPGAPHF. The CDR3 DNA reads TGTGCCAGCAGCCCCGGGGCACCGCATTTT.

The chain uses TRBV6-4 and TRBJ2-2; TRBD1 agrees at 7 bases. The CDR3 consists of 14 residues. J gave up 5 bases and V 8 bases, and 8 bases lay outside the gene matches. Germline values: CDR1 MRHNA, CDR2 SNTAGT. CDR3 in DNA: TGTGCCAGCTCGGGACAGCCGTGGACCGGGGAGCTGTTTTTT. Amino acids: CASSGQPWTGELFF.

The chain has TRBV19 and TRBJ1-2, with a weak D call TRBD1 (5 bases). The CDR3 runs to 15 residues. Trimming cost V 7 bases and J 8 bases, with 23 bases left between them. Germline CDR1 LNHDA, CDR2 SQIVND (reference sequence). The CDR3 DNA follows: TGTGCCAGTACCGGGACCACGGTCGAACTATGGGGCTACACCTTC. This translates into CASTGTTVELWGYTF. The full variable domain, rest sourced from reference TRBV19 and TRBJ1-2, is DGGITQSPKYLFRKEGQNVTLSCEQNLNHDAMYWYRQDPGQGLRLIYYSQIVNDFQKGDIAEGYSVSREKKESFPLTVTSAQKNPTAFYLCASTGTTVELWGYTFGSGTRLTVV.

The chain links TRBV30 to TRBJ2-4; D possibly corresponds to TRBD2 (5 bases). Trimming cost V 1 base and J 9 bases, with 16 bases left between them. In germline, CDR1 is GTSNPN, CDR2 SVGIG (reference sequence). The CDR3 length is 14 residues. CDR3 sequence: CAWSERRRAGIQYF. The DNA for the CDR3 is TGTGCCTGGAGTGAGCGGCGGAGAGCCGGCATTCAGTACTTC.

V gene TRBV6-5 combines with J gene TRBJ2-5; 7 bases line up with TRBD2. The CDR3 length is 14 residues. V shed 5 bases and J 11 bases; nucleotides not matched to a gene: 14. Looked up from germline, CDR1 is MNHEY and CDR2 is SVGAGI. CDR3 coding DNA: TGTGCCAGCAGTCGCAGCGGTCCCCGGGGAGGGCAGTACTTC. Translated: CASSRSGPRGGQYF.

The CDR3 DNA sequence: TGCGCCAGCAGCTCCGCCGGGACAGGGAACGAGCAGTACTTC. This sequence encodes CASSSAGTGNEQYF. The J gene is TRBJ2-7, the V gene TRBV5-1; 9 bases agree with TRBD1. The junction had 6 bases not matched to a gene; V was cut back by 3 bases and J by 5 bases. This CDR3 is 14 amino acids long. The germline gives CDR1 SGHRS, CDR2 YFSETQ. Full variable domain (rest looked up from reference TRBV5-1 and TRBJ2-7): KAGVTQTPRYLIKTRGQQVTLSCSPISGHRSVSWYQQTPGQGLQFLFEYFSETQRNKGNFPGRFSGRQFSNSRSEMNVSTLELGDSALYLCASSSAGTGNEQYFGPGTRLTVT.

This chain links TRBV10-3 with TRBJ2-3, with 10 positions matching TRBD2. V lost 10 bases to trimming and J lost 0 bases; unmatched junction nucleotides: 4. The CDR3 totals 14 residues. Germline CDR1 ENHRY, CDR2 SYGVKD. The CDR3 region is CATSGGESTDTQYF. The CDR3 DNA is TGTGCCACGAGCGGGGGGGAGAGCACAGATACGCAGTATTTT.

The rearrangement uses TRBV19 and TRBJ2-4, with 9 bases that match TRBD2. The trim removed 7 bases at V and 2 bases at J, leaving 6 bases unmatched. The CDR3 runs to 15 residues. Per the germline V gene, CDR1 is LNHDA and CDR2 is SQIVND (reference sequence). CDR3 in DNA: TGTGCCAGTACCCTTAGCGGGGGCACCAAAAACATTCAGTACTTC. Amino acids: CASTLSGGTKNIQYF.

The CDR3 nucleotides read TGCGCCAGCAGTCAGTTGGGGCCCGGGGAGCTGTTTTTT. Encoded protein: CASSQLGPGELFF. The rearrangement links TRBV4-1 to TRBJ2-2; TRBD1 might be the D (5 bases). The CDR3 contains 13 residues. The germline V and J ends were trimmed by 6 bases and 6 bases, with 11 bases remaining between them. Germline values: CDR1 MGHRA, CDR2 YSYEKL.

The chain recombines TRBV29-1 with TRBJ1-1, with TRBD1 identical over 8 bases. Germline CDR1 reads SQVTM; CDR2 reads ANQGSEA. Trimming cost V 7 bases and J 0 bases; bases outside gene matches: 4. The CDR3 consists of 13 residues. CDR3 in amino acids: CSARTGMNTEAFF. CDR3 DNA: TGCAGCGCCCGGACAGGGATGAACACTGAAGCTTTCTTT.

The chain recombines TRBV11-2 with TRBJ2-2; 7 bases fit TRBD1. The CDR3 runs 16 residues. V shed 1 base and J 6 bases; nucleotides not matched to a gene: 8. The germline CDR1 and CDR2 sequences are SGHAT and FQNNGV. This chain's CDR3 is CASSLGQGKVPGELFF. Here the CDR3 DNA reads TGTGCCAGCAGCTTAGGACAGGGAAAGGTACCCGGGGAGCTGTTTTTT.

This clone occurred once. This sequence joins TRBV11-3 and TRBJ2-5; D is undetermined. CDR1 is SGHNT, CDR2 YENEEA, per germline. The V and J ends lost 1 base and 3 bases respectively, with 6 bases between them. The CDR3 loop spans 13 amino acids. In nucleotides, the CDR3 is TGTGCCAGCAGCTTAGGGAGCAAAGAGACCCAGTACTTC. Translated, it gives CASSLGSKETQYF.

This chain uses TRBV6-5 with TRBJ1-2; no definite D call. The CDR3 is 14 amino acids. V lost 4 bases to trimming and J lost 4 bases, with 13 bases between them. The V gene's germline CDR1 is MNHEY and CDR2 SVGAGI. The CDR3: CASSWTSSSYGYTF. In DNA, the CDR3 is TGTGCCAGCAGTTGGACGTCCAGCTCCTATGGCTACACCTTC.

V and J are TRBV10-3 and TRBJ2-5; no firm D call. Per the germline V gene, CDR1 is ENHRY and CDR2 is SYGVKD. V was cut by 6 bases and J by 3 bases, with 11 bases left in between. The CDR3 covers 13 residues. The CDR3 region is CAIRTGREETQYF. Written as DNA, the CDR3 is TGTGCCATCAGGACTGGACGGGAAGAGACCCAGTACTTC.

The V gene is TRBV29-1, the J gene TRBJ2-7, with 12 bases lining up with TRBD2. The V gene's germline CDR1 is SQVTM and CDR2 ANQGSEA. The CDR3 sequence is 15 residues long. V dropped 6 bases and J dropped 1; count of bases not matched to a gene: 7. Written as DNA, the CDR3 is TGCAGCGTAGCCCCGACTAGCGGGGGATCCTACGAGCAGTACTTC. It is translated as CSVAPTSGGSYEQYF.

This clone was picked up one time. The same CDR3 can be traced to other DNA sequences in this sample. The rearrangement uses TRBV20-1 and TRBJ2-3, with D hard to call. In germline, CDR1 is DFQATT, CDR2 SNEGSKA (reference sequence). CDR3 length equals 10 residues. V lost 3 bases and J 6 bases, leaving 4 bases between the germline ends. The CDR3 DNA reads TGCAGTGCTAGTCGCGATACGCAGTATTTT. It is translated as CSASRDTQYF.

V gene TRBV5-1 combines with J gene TRBJ1-4; D is unclear. CDR1 and CDR2 from the germline V gene are SGHRS and YFSETQ. The CDR3 is 15 residues long. Trimming removed 5 bases from V and 5 bases from J, with 16 bases in between. CDR3 in DNA: TGCGCCAGCAGTTTTGGCCGGGCCTCGAATGAAAAACTGTTTTTT. Translating gives CASSFGRASNEKLFF.

J is TRBJ2-1 and V is TRBV18, with 11 bases that match TRBD2. This CDR3 is built from 18 residues. V dropped 2 bases and J dropped 6; count of bases not matched to a gene: 12. Germline values: CDR1 KGHSH, CDR2 LQKENI. The CDR3 sequence: CASSPERERLAGSNEQFF. The DNA of the CDR3 is TGTGCCAGCTCACCAGAAAGGGAGCGACTAGCGGGGAGCAATGAGCAGTTCTTC. The complete variable domain, with remaining parts taken from reference TRBV18 and TRBJ2-1, reads NAGVMQNPRHLVRRRGQEARLRCSPMKGHSHVYWYRQLPEEGLKFMVYLQKENIIDESGMPKERFSAEFPKEGPSILRIQQVVRGDSAAYFCASSPERERLAGSNEQFFGPGTRLTVL.

Comments on this clone: Other DNA sequences in the sample encode the same CDR3. This rearrangement joins TRBV18 to TRBJ2-7; 9 nucleotides match TRBD1. The CDR3 totals 14 residues. Germline CDR1 reads KGHSH; CDR2 reads LQKENI. The J segment lost 3 bases and the V segment lost 1 base, leaving 1 base of the junction unmatched. CDR3 in amino acids: CASSPLGQGYEQYF. The CDR3 bases are TGTGCCAGCTCACCACTGGGACAGGGCTACGAGCAGTACTTC.